This T cell receptor beta chain was sequenced in a study of CD8+ T cells in alopecia areata (dated by TCRdb to the late 2010s). Background on the whole study: Treated patients were enrolled in an open-label pilot trial of oral tofacitinib, 5 to 10 mg twice daily, for moderate-to-severe alopecia areata. Patients received tofacitinib for 6 to 18 months and were then followed off drug for 6 months to check for delayed response and recurrence. The SALT score, which quantifies the percentage of affected scalp surface area, was used to measure disease severity in treated patients. To study T cell clonal expansion in alopecia areata, the researchers applied high-throughput TCRbeta sequencing to both the C3H/HeJ mouse model and human patients. On the human side, TCRbeta sequencing was run on scalp tissue and on sorted CD4+ and CD8+ peripheral blood T cells from healthy controls and from alopecia areata patients with either patchy or totalis/universalis disease. Tofacitinib-treated patients had biopsies at baseline and at 4 and 24 weeks of treatment, with a later scalp biopsy in several patients. Scalp clonality was compared among normal scalp (n=4), patchy alopecia areata scalp (n=8), and alopecia totalis/universalis scalp (n=8). RNA was obtained with the PAXgene miRNA kit for fixed scalp, the miRNeasy kit for PBMCs, and the RNeasy kit for mouse skin. TCRbeta CDR3 regions were amplified by immunoSEQ multiplex PCR using 35 Vbeta forward and 13 Jbeta reverse primers. Overall study outcomes, separate from this receptor: During tofacitinib treatment, many expanded lesional clones remained in scalp and blood, and this persistence may partly explain relapse after treatment is stopped. Because the treated cohort was small and had just a single nonresponder, larger studies are needed to establish links between baseline CD8+ expansion and response. Compared with normal scalp, lesional scalp had higher clonality and more expanded CD8+ clones, particularly in alopecia totalis/universalis, a pattern that suggests antigenic drive. Unlike mouse skin, where gammadelta T cells dominate, normal human skin contains resident alphabeta T cells that get sequenced too, which complicates analysis of the scalp TCR repertoire. Shared TCR sequences between patients were less evident than in mice, which may be partly attributable to HLA diversity in the patient population. With tofacitinib, both scalp clonality and the number of expanded CD8+ clones among the top 100 scalp clones went down significantly.

Its CDR3 holds 11 amino acids, cysteine through phenylalanine. CDR3 DNA is the only sequence kept; it has 33 bases, read in frame from the first base. CDR1 MDHEN and CDR2 SYDVKM were looked up in the germline V gene. Trimming at the junction amounts to 6 bases on V and 4 bases on J, and the germline ends lie 7 bases apart. The intended sense of this specimen's time point label: about 25 weeks on oral tofacitinib. The treatment or condition label of this sample denotes: oral pan-JAK inhibitor, 5-10 mg twice daily. From alopecia areata patients, peripheral blood was collected along with lesional scalp punch biopsies. After PBMCs were isolated by density centrifugation and stained for CD3, CD4 and CD8, a FACSAria was used to sort CD4+ and CD8+ T cells. Remarks on this clone: Its antigen is still unknown. The input lacks base qualities; no much larger clone sits a single base away.

Library preparation employed the immunoSEQ multiplex PCR assay. RNA was extracted from all samples and reverse transcribed into cDNA, which served as template for TCR sequencing. First-strand cDNA was synthesized using SuperScript III with a 2:1 mix of oligo-dT and random hexamers. A synthetic immune receptor repertoire was used to gauge amplification bias, and whatever bias remained was removed computationally. As for the original processing: Raw reads were preprocessed to remove errors, and CDR3 was defined according to IMGT conventions as the region from the conserved cysteine to phenylalanine. Clonality was calculated as 1 minus Shannon entropy normalized by log2 of the number of productive unique TCRs. CD4 or CD8 identity of scalp clones was inferred by cross-referencing scalp TCRbeta sequences with sorted blood CD4 and CD8 repertoires. Entries here come from immuneACCESS through TCRdb and include only in-frame sequences with V and J called. Some clones fail to appear in such tables; in the studies checked, an unresolved V gene covers under half of the shortfall, and the cause of the remainder is unknown. Clonal size and the V and J genes are those of that table, whereas D and trimming came from the DNA. Across this sample there are 150,000 to 250,000 clones, with over 45% seen only once. Of the sample, 5.5% to 6% is held by the ten largest clones.

The source of this sequence is a human donor with alopecia areata. The V and J genes are TRBV28 and TRBJ2-7; the D gene remains uncertain. The sequenced sample was CD4+ T cells sorted from blood, obtained at week 24, from a patient treated with tofacitinib. The DNA reads TGTGCCAGCAGCCCAAATTACGAGCAGTACTTC. The encoded protein is CASSPNYEQYF.